The 18 T cell receptor beta chains below come from one sample, sequenced in a study of tumor-infiltrating lymphocytes in oesophageal squamous cell carcinoma. Using its own MiXCR run on the PCR reads, TCRdb lists one record per CDR3 protein. The table shows 6,500 to 8,500 distinct CDR3 sequences, with less than 20% occurring only once. The source material was blood. These receptors came from a male donor with esophageal squamous cell carcinoma.

This clonotype was seen many times. This CDR3 reads CASSSIFRATERQGRNTEAFF. Here the CDR3 DNA reads TGCGCCAGCAGCTCCATATTTAGGGCTACTGAGAGGCAAGGTAGGAACACTGAAGCTTTCTTT. The rearrangement uses TRBV5-1 and TRBJ1-1; D unresolved. V dropped 3 bases and J dropped 1 base, with 31 bases sitting between them. This CDR3 region has 21 residues. Germline CDR1 is SGHRS and CDR2 is YFSETQ. The full variable domain, rest sourced from reference TRBV5-1 and TRBJ1-1, is KAGVTQTPRYLIKTRGQQVTLSCSPISGHRSVSWYQQTPGQGLQFLFEYFSETQRNKGNFPGRFSGRQFSNSRSEMNVSTLELGDSALYLCASSSIFRATERQGRNTEAFFGQGTRLTVV.

This clonotype is deemed medium-sized (0.01 to 0.1%). The chain carries TRBV11-3 and TRBJ2-5; 8 bases are a match to TRBD1. The CDR3 has 14 residues. Germline trimming cut 5 bases from V and 5 bases from J; bases unmatched to any gene: 7. Per germline, CDR1 SGHNT and CDR2 YENEEA. DNA for the CDR3: TGTGCCAGCAGCGGGGACAGGATATACGAGACCCAGTACTTC. This gives the protein CASSGDRIYETQYF.

This clonotype was observed many times. V and J are TRBV6-1 and TRBJ1-2; no definite D call. CDR3 length equals 10 residues. The ends were cut back, 5 bases at V and 7 bases at J, with 5 bases in the middle. CDR1 is MNHNS and CDR2 is SASEGT in the germline V gene. In DNA form, the CDR3 reads TGTGCCAGCAGTCGGGGTGGCTACACCTTC. This gives the protein CASSRGGYTF.

By share, this clonotype ranks as medium-sized. The chain couples TRBV14 to TRBJ2-1; D remains unclear. CDR3 length: 13 amino acids. V dropped 0 bases and J dropped 14 bases, with 14 bases sitting between them. Looked up from germline, CDR1 is SGHDN and CDR2 is FVKESK. The CDR3 nucleotides read TGTGCCAGCAGCCAAGATAGGCCTGGCGGCAAGTTCTTC. Translated: CASSQDRPGGKFF.

Many counts were recorded for this clonotype. The chain combines TRBV12-3 or TRBV12-4 with TRBJ2-7, with D maybe TRBD1 (5 bases). The CDR3 is 13 amino acids. V dropped 4 bases and J dropped 7 bases, with 14 bases sitting between them. CDR3 bases: TGTGCCAGCAGTTCGACAGATTACAATGAGCAGTACTTC. Translating it yields CASSSTDYNEQYF.

The chain recombines TRBV7-2 with TRBJ1-3; D gene unclear. This CDR3 is built from 15 residues. The V end was cut by 3 bases, the J end by 1 base, with 10 bases between. Germline V gives CDR1 SGHTA, CDR2 FQGNSA. The CDR3 DNA is TGTGCCAGCAGCTTTACGGGCAGGTCTGGAAACACCATATATTTT. It codes for CASSFTGRSGNTIYF.

The CDR3 DNA reads TGTGCCAGCAGTTTAAACACTGCTGAAGCTTTCTTT. It codes for CASSLNTAEAFF. The rearrangement uses TRBV28 and TRBJ1-1; D is ambiguous. CDR3 length: 12 residues. The V and J ends lost 2 bases and 6 bases respectively, with 7 bases between them. The germline gives CDR1 MDHEN, CDR2 SYDVKM. The variable domain in full, completed from reference TRBV28 and TRBJ1-1, reads DVKVTQSSRYLVKRTGEKVFLECVQDMDHENMFWYRQDPGLGLRLIYFSYDVKMKEKGDIPEGYSVSREKKERFSLILESASTNQTSMYLCASSLNTAEAFFGQGTRLTVV.

Concerning this clonotype itself: The conserved phenylalanine or tryptophan is not found at the CDR3 terminus, so this likely reflects a read error. It is unclear where the CDR3 begins or ends on the DNA, so no DNA is shown, and the CDR3 is as TCRdb lists it. The chain recombines TRBV12-3 or TRBV12-4 with TRBJ2-7; no DNA check was done on the table's D call, TRBD2. The CDR3 length equals 12 residues, ends included. CDR3 region: CASSRWTTRAIL.

V is TRBV3-1 and J is TRBJ1-3; D not certain. V was trimmed by 4 bases and J by 4 bases, leaving 14 bases between them. CDR1 and CDR2 from the germline V gene are LGHDT and YNNKEL (reference sequence). CDR3 size: 15 residues. The CDR3 spells CASSPLGPFGNTIYF. The DNA for the CDR3 is TGTGCCAGCAGCCCCCTTGGCCCCTTCGGAAACACCATATATTTT.

Judged by abundance, this clonotype is medium-sized. One junction end disagrees with the germline gene, perhaps due to a read error. CDR3 DNA: TGTGCTAGCAGCTCTCGCCCGAACACTGAAGCTTTCTTT. Residues: CASSSRPNTEAFF. V usage is TRBV7-7 and J usage is TRBJ1-1; D is uncertain. The CDR3 is 13 residues long. CDR1 is SSHAT, CDR2 FNYEAQ, per germline (reference sequence).

The genes are TRBV19 and TRBJ2-4; maybe TRBD1 (5 bases). Gene TRBJ2-7 matches the end of the DNA better, so the J call may be wrong. The CDR3 covers 12 residues. The germline V gene has CDR1 LNHDA and CDR2 SQIVND (reference sequence). The CDR3, as DNA: TGTGCCAGTATGGGGCTCGACTACGAGCAGTACTTC. It specifies CASMGLDYEQYF.

This clonotype was recorded many times. This chain links TRBV5-1 with TRBJ2-5; 11 bases align to TRBD1. CDR1 and CDR2 from the germline V gene are SGHRS and YFSETQ. Trimming removed 0 bases from V and 6 bases from J; junction bases left unmatched: 7. The CDR3 runs to 16 residues. Here the CDR3 reads CASSLVGQGVLKTQYF. The CDR3 DNA follows: TGCGCCAGCAGCTTGGTGGGACAGGGGGTTTTGAAGACCCAGTACTTC.

Details on this clonotype: Without the conserved terminal phenylalanine or tryptophan, this CDR3 likely stems from a read error. It is unclear where the CDR3 begins or ends on the DNA, so no DNA is shown, and the CDR3 is as TCRdb lists it. The chain is built from TRBV12-3 or TRBV12-4 and TRBJ2-7. The CDR3 length is 8 residues, termini included. The CDR3 sequence is CASSHRLS.

This clonotype is labeled medium-sized (0.01 to 0.1%). The genes are TRBV6-1 and TRBJ2-5; D may correspond to TRBD1 or TRBD2 (5 bases each). This CDR3 is 15 amino acids long. The ends were cut back, 6 bases at V and 5 bases at J, with 19 bases in the middle. The germline gives CDR1 MNHNS, CDR2 SASEGT. The CDR3 sequence: CASRSTVRAVETQYF. In nucleotides, the CDR3 is TGTGCCAGCAGATCGACAGTGAGGGCTGTGGAGACCCAGTACTTC.

This clonotype was recorded many times. This chain connects TRBV4-1 to TRBJ2-1; 9 nucleotides match TRBD2. The ends lost 3 bases at V and 0 bases at J; junction bases unmatched: 6. Germline lookup yields CDR1 MGHRA and CDR2 YSYEKL. CDR3 length equals 17 residues. CDR3 protein: CASSQSLAGSSYNEQFF. The CDR3 nucleotides read TGCGCCAGCAGCCAGAGCCTAGCGGGAAGCTCCTACAATGAGCAGTTCTTC.

In its sample, this clonotype ranks as medium-sized. The chain combines TRBV7-2 with TRBJ2-7; the D gene could be TRBD1 or TRBD2 (5 bases each). The CDR3 contains 14 residues. With 7 bases removed from V and 2 bases from J, the gap between germline ends came to 15 bases. Germline V lookup: CDR1 SGHTA, CDR2 FQGNSA. DNA of the CDR3: TGTGCCAGCAACCCGGCCCGGGGACCCTACGAGCAGTACTTC. This sequence encodes CASNPARGPYEQYF.

Concerning this clonotype itself: A much larger clonotype is one base distant, so this may be a read error. This chain joins TRBV14 and TRBJ1-2; the match to TRBD1 covers 7 bases. From germline, CDR1 is SGHDN and CDR2 FVKESK. The CDR3 sequence is 14 residues long. CDR3 nucleotides: TGTGCCAGCGGCCAAAATCGACAGGGCTATGGCTACACCTTC. Translation: CASGQNRQGYGYTF.

V is TRBV5-1 and J is TRBJ2-3; a possible D gene is TRBD1 (6 bases). The DNA matches TRBJ2-1 better at its end, which makes the J call doubtful. This CDR3 is built from 13 residues. Germline-derived CDR1 and CDR2 are SGHRS and YFSETQ. In nucleotides, the CDR3 is TGCGCCAGCAGCTCCCCGGGACAAAGGGAGCAGTTCTTC. It encodes CASSSPGQREQFF.